Listed below are T cell receptor beta chains from one sample, sequenced in a study of blood T cell repertoires in COVID-19. Only in-frame clones appear in the TCRdb table, and some are missing; sequencing was by immunoSEQ multiplex PCR. The sample yields around 46,000 clones, roughly 88% seen once. Sequencing was done on a sample of peripheral blood. Receptor source: an elderly woman with COVID-19, enrolled during active disease. Both conserved end residues are trimmed from each CDR3. The D gene is left open where the match is weak.

TRBJ2-1	TRBD2	TRBV7-9	ASSLGLAASYNEQF
TRBJ2-7	TRBD2	TRBV7-9	ASSLSREEYEQY
TRBJ2-7	TRBD1	TRBV4-3	ASSQGQGSTYEQY
TRBJ1-1	-	TRBV12-3/TRBV12-4	ASSFEVNTEAF
TRBJ2-5	TRBD1	TRBV7-2	ASSLIPGQQETQY
TRBJ2-5	-	TRBV7-9	ASSIQGPRVGTQY
TRBJ1-2	-	TRBV18	ASSPPSGYGYT
TRBJ2-2	TRBD2	TRBV7-9	ASSFTSGSTGELF
TRBJ2-2	TRBD2	TRBV5-1	ASSFGGTSNTGELF
TRBJ1-1	TRBD1	TRBV9	ASSVEGTGGAEAF
TRBJ2-1	TRBD1	TRBV6-2/TRBV6-3	ASSRTGLSSYNEQF
TRBJ2-5	-	TRBV7-9	ASSLGRSGDQETQY
TRBJ1-1	-	TRBV12-3/TRBV12-4	ASSWASGTEAF
TRBJ1-1	-	TRBV5-4	ASSWRGRTEAF
TRBJ2-3	-	TRBV9	ASSVEGGTDTQY
TRBJ1-2	-	TRBV4-1	ASSQGGSVYGYT
TRBJ2-3	TRBD2	TRBV29-1	SVGGLASDTQY
TRBJ2-5	TRBD1	TRBV5-6	ASSPTGPQETQY
TRBJ1-4	-	TRBV5-1	ASSPPNSEKLF
TRBJ1-2	TRBD1	TRBV15	ATSREITGGSYGYT
TRBJ1-1	TRBD1	TRBV6-5	ASSYDRGPNTEAF
TRBJ1-1	-	TRBV2	ASSERGGTEAF
TRBJ2-7	-	TRBV7-8	ASSSTDILDEQY